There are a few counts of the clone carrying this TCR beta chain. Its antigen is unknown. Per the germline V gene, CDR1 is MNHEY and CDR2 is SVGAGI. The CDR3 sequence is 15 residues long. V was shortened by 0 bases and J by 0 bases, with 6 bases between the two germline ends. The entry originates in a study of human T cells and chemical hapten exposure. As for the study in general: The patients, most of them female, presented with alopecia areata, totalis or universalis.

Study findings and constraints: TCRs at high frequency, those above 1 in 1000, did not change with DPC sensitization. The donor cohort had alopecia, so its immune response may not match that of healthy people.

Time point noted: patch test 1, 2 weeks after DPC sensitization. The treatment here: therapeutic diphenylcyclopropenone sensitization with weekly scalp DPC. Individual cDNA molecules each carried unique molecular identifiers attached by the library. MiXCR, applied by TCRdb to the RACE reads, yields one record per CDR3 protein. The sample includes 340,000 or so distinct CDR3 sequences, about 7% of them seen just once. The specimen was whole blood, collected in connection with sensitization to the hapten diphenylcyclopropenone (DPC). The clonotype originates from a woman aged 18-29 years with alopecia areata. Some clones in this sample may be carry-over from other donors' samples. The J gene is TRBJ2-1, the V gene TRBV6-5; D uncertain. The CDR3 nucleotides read TGTGCCAGCAGTTACTCTAGTCGCTCCTACAATGAGCAGTTCTTC. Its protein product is CASSYSSRSYNEQFF.